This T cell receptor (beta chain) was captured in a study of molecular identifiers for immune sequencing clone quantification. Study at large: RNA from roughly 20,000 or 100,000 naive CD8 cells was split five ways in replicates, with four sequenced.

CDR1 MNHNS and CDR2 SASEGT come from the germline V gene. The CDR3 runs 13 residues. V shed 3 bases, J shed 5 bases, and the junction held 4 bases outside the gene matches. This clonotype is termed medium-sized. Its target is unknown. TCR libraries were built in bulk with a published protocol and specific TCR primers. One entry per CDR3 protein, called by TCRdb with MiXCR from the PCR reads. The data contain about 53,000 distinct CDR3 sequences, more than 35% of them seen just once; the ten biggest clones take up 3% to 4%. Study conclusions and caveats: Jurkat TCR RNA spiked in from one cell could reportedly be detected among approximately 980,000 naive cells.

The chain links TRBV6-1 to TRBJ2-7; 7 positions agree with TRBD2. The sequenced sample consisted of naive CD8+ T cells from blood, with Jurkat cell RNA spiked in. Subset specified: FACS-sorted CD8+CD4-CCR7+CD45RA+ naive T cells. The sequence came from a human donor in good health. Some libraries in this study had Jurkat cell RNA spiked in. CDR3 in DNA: TGTGCCAGCAGTGAGCGGGGGTTGGACGAGCAGTACTTC. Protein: CASSERGLDEQYF.